This TCR beta chain comes out of a study of T cells in Graves' hyperthyroidism and ophthalmopathy. Study-wide context: Before any treatment, at initial diagnosis, peripheral blood was collected.

Germline V gene data show CDR1 as MGHDK and CDR2 as SYGVNS. Losses at the gene ends were 6 bases for V and 7 bases for J; bases not matched to a gene: 8. The CDR3 length is 14 residues. Amplified TCR beta CDR3 regions came from RNA transcripts. In the first-round RT-PCR of the TCR CDR3, the HTBI primer set was used. TCRdb processed the multiplex PCR reads anew with MiXCR; each CDR3 protein has one entry. The sample holds a few hundred thousand distinct CDR3 sequences, about 18% seen once. Patients having uncontrolled infection, another autoimmune disease, pregnancy or lactation were not included. This chain connects TRBV25-1 to TRBJ2-3; 9 bases line up with TRBD1. The sequence was collected from a woman aged 55-70 years with Graves' ophthalmopathy. Specimen: blood. CDR3 sequence reads: CASSLGQGTYTQYF. DNA of the CDR3: TGTGCCAGCAGCCTGGGACAGGGAACTTATACGCAGTATTTT.